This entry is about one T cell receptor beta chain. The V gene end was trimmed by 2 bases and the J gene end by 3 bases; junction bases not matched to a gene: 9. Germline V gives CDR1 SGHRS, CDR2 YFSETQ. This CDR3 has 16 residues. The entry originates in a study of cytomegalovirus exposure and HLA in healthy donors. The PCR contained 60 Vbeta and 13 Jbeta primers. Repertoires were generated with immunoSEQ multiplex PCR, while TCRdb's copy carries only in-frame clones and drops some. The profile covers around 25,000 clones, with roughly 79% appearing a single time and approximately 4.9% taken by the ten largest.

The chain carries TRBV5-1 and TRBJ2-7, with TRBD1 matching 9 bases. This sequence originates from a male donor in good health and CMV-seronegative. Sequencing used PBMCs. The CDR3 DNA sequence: TGCGCCAGCAGCTTTCCGGGACAGGGCGCCTTCTACGAGCAGTACTTC. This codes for CASSFPGQGAFYEQYF.